This TCR beta chain originates from a study of shared clonotypes between healthy human individuals. This CDR3 is 18 amino acids long. CDR1 is SGHTA and CDR2 is FQGNSA in the germline V gene. Trimming took 1 base from V and 0 from J, leaving 17 bases between them. Measured with immunoSEQ multiplex PCR; TCRdb has only the in-frame clones, and not every one. The table includes roughly 2.2 million clones, approximately 93% detected once. The rearrangement joins TRBV7-2 to TRBJ2-3; D may be TRBD1 (6 bases). Material: naive CD4+ T cells from PBMCs. Regarding subset: CD45RA+ positively selected. This TCR was recovered from a man aged 18 to 29 in good health. Some clones in this sample may be carry-over from other donors' samples. The CDR3 reads CASSLVAGDGASTDTQYF. DNA of the CDR3: TGTGCCAGCAGCTTAGTGGCAGGGGACGGAGCTAGCACAGATACGCAGTATTTT.